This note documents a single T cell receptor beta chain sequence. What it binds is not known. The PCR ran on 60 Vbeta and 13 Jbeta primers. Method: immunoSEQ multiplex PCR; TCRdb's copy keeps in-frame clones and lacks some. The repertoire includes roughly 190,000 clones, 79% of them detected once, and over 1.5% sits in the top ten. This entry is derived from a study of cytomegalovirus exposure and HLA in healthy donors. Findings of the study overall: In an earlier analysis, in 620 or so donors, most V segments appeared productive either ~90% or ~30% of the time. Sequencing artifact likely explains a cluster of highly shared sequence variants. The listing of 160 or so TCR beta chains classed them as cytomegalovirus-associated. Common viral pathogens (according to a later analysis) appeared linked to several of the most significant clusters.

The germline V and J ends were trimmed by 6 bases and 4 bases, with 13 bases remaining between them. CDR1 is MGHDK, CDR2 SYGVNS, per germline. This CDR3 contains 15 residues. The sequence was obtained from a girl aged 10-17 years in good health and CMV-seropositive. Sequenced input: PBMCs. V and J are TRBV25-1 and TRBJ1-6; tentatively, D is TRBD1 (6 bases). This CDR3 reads CASRWEGGYNSPLHF. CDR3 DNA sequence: TGTGCCAGCAGGTGGGAGGGGGGGTATAATTCACCCCTCCACTTT. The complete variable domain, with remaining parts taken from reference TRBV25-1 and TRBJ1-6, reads EADIYQTPRYLVIGTGKKITLECSQTMGHDKMYWYQQDPGMELHLIHYSYGVNSTEKGDLSSESTVSRIRTEHFPLTLESARPSHTSQYLCASRWEGGYNSPLHFGNGTRLTVT.